This T cell receptor (beta chain) appears in the sequencing data of a study of cytomegalovirus exposure and HLA in healthy donors. General observations from the study: In a later analysis, V- and J-gene trimming of beta chains associated with a DCLRE1C missense variant, replicated independently.

Germline V gives CDR1 LNHNV, CDR2 YYDKDF (reference sequence). Trimming removed 3 bases from V and 3 bases from J, with 17 bases in between. This CDR3 spans 16 amino acids. With regard to this clone: Antigen unknown.

The PCR used 60 Vbeta and 13 Jbeta primers. This table comes from immunoSEQ multiplex PCR, and its TCRdb copy is limited to in-frame clones, with some not included. The sample has 200,000 to 250,000 clones; roughly 83% are singletons. The genes are TRBV15 and TRBJ2-5, with D possibly being TRBD1 (6 bases). Source material: PBMCs. This clonotype was obtained from a boy between 2 and 10 years old in good health and CMV-seronegative. This CDR3 is CATSRGQTGGEETQYF. As DNA, the CDR3 is TGTGCCACCAGCAGGGGCCAGACAGGTGGGGAAGAGACCCAGTACTTC.